One sample yielded the 26 T cell receptor beta chains listed below, sequenced in a study of blood T cell repertoires in COVID-19. The method was immunoSEQ multiplex PCR; TCRdb's version includes in-frame clones alone and lacks a portion of them. The profile covers approximately 74,000 clones, with just under 85% appearing a single time and over 30% taken by the ten largest. The sample comprised peripheral blood. The receptors were gathered from a man between 70 and 80 years old with acute or convalescent COVID-19.

The V call is TRBV2, the J call TRBJ1-3; D is uncertain. Deletions cut 6 bases from V and 0 bases from J, with 15 bases between. The CDR3 sequence is 16 residues long. The germline CDR1 and CDR2 sequences are SNHLY and FYNNEI. The DNA for the CDR3 is TGTGCCAGCAGGACATCCGGAGGGATCTCTGGAAACACCATATATTTT. This codes for CASRTSGGISGNTIYF.

The genes are TRBV18 and TRBJ2-7; no clear D. This CDR3 is built from 14 residues. With 3 bases removed from V and 2 bases from J, the gap between germline ends came to 11 bases. CDR1 and CDR2 from the germline V gene are KGHSH and LQKENI. The CDR3 DNA reads TGTGCCAGCTCACCGGTTGATAGTACCTACGAGCAGTACTTC. Residues: CASSPVDSTYEQYF.

CDR3 loop: CASSVGGAAQPQHF. DNA for the CDR3: TGTGCCAGCAGCGTTGGGGGGGCGGCTCAGCCCCAGCATTTT. The chain has TRBV7-2 and TRBJ1-5; D might be TRBD1 (6 bases). Trimming shortened V by 5 bases and J by 6 bases, and 14 bases separated the two germline ends. This CDR3 is built from 14 residues. Germline V gives CDR1 SGHTA, CDR2 FQGNSA.

This sequence joins TRBV7-3 and TRBJ2-5, with D possibly matching TRBD1 (6 bases). Germline CDR1 and CDR2: SGHTA and FQGTGA. Trimming took off 2 bases at V and 2 bases at J, with 12 bases between the two ends. The CDR3 runs 15 residues. The CDR3 spells CASSLGTRGQETQYF. CDR3 DNA: TGTGCCAGCAGCTTAGGGACAAGGGGGCAAGAGACCCAGTACTTC.

V and J are TRBV5-6 and TRBJ2-1, with 12 bases matching TRBD1. CDR3 size: 17 residues. Trimming cost V 0 bases and J 6 bases; bases outside gene matches: 7. Per germline, CDR1 SGHDT and CDR2 YYEEEE. CDR3 in DNA: TGTGCCAGCAGCTTGGGCCGGGACAGGGGGCTTCGCAATGAGCAGTTCTTC. Amino acid sequence: CASSLGRDRGLRNEQFF.

The gene calls are TRBV10-1 and TRBJ2-1; 8 bases are a match to TRBD2. V lost 3 bases to trimming and J lost 8 bases; unmatched junction nucleotides: 15. Germline CDR1 WNHNN, CDR2 SYGVQD (reference sequence). The CDR3 contains 17 residues. The CDR3 sequence: CASSDISGVGGRDEQFF. The CDR3 region has the DNA TGCGCCAGCAGTGATATTAGCGGGGTAGGGGGGAGAGATGAGCAGTTCTTC.

The CDR3 nucleotides read TGCAGCGTTGGCCGGAGCACAGATACGCAGTATTTT. Translated: CSVGRSTDTQYF. The chain employs TRBV29-1 and TRBJ2-3; D is ambiguous. Trimming took off 4 bases at V and 0 bases at J, with 5 bases between the two ends. The length of the CDR3 is 12 residues. Germline V gene sequence: CDR1 SQVTM, CDR2 ANQGSEA.

The rearrangement joins TRBV28 to TRBJ1-6, with 9 bases that match TRBD1. This CDR3 is 15 amino acids long. Germline trimming cut 6 bases from V and 7 bases from J; bases unmatched to any gene: 7. Germline V gene lookup returns CDR1 MDHEN and CDR2 SYDVKM. CDR3 protein: CASRAGQGPNSPLHF. CDR3 nucleotides: TGTGCCAGCAGAGCGGGACAGGGACCAAATTCACCCCTCCACTTT.

This sequence joins TRBV27 and TRBJ1-4; no definite D call. The CDR3 spans 14 residues. CDR1 MNHEY and CDR2 SMNVEV come from the germline V gene (reference sequence). Trimming cost V 3 bases and J 8 bases, with 13 bases left between them. CDR3 residues: CASSLGRTNEKLFF. In nucleotides, the CDR3 is TGTGCCAGCAGTTTGGGCAGAACAAACGAAAAACTGTTTTTT.

This sequence joins TRBV11-2 and TRBJ2-7, with TRBD1 matching over 8 bases. CDR1 and CDR2 from the germline V gene are SGHAT and FQNNGV. V lost 1 base to trimming and J lost 3 bases; unmatched junction nucleotides: 2. This CDR3 contains 14 residues. CDR3 sequence reads: CASSLVQGVYEQYF. The DNA for the CDR3 is TGTGCCAGCAGCTTAGTACAGGGGGTCTACGAGCAGTACTTC.

This chain uses TRBV6-5 with TRBJ1-2; 7 nucleotides line up with TRBD1. The CDR3 runs to 15 residues. V trimming: 4 bases; J trimming: 2 bases; junction bases outside the gene matches: 7. Germline CDR1 and CDR2: MNHEY and SVGAGI. The CDR3 loop reads CASSSARRGNYGYTF. The CDR3 DNA is TGTGCCAGCAGTTCCGCCCGCAGGGGGAACTATGGCTACACCTTC.

This chain uses TRBV19 with TRBJ2-5; 9 bases are shared with TRBD2. V was clipped by 6 bases and J by 2 bases; unmatched bases: 13. Per the germline V gene, CDR1 is LNHDA and CDR2 is SQIVND (reference sequence). This CDR3 has 17 amino acids. CDR3 in DNA: TGTGCCAGTAGGCCGAACCGACTAGCGGTAGCTCAAGAGACCCAGTACTTC. Translating gives CASRPNRLAVAQETQYF.

This rearrangement joins TRBV3-1 (or the pseudogene TRBV3-2) to TRBJ1-3; D ambiguous. Trimming stripped 10 bases from V and 4 bases from J, with 14 bases between. Germline CDR1 LGHDT, CDR2 YNNKEL (reference sequence). The CDR3 runs to 13 residues. DNA for the CDR3: TGTGCCACCACCTCTCGAGGAGGAAACACCATATATTTT. Its protein product is CATTSRGGNTIYF.

This chain connects TRBV11-3 to TRBJ2-7, with D perhaps TRBD2 (5 bases). The CDR3 length is 12 residues. Germline V CDR1 and CDR2: SGHNT, YENEEA. The germline V and J ends were trimmed by 3 bases and 7 bases, with 10 bases remaining between them. CDR3 nucleotide sequence: TGTGCCAGCAGCTTTGACCGGGGTGAGCAGTACTTC. Translated, it gives CASSFDRGEQYF.

The rearrangement links TRBV11-2 to TRBJ2-2, with D perhaps TRBD1 (6 bases). The CDR3 is 15 residues long. Germline lookup yields CDR1 SGHAT and CDR2 FQNNGV. V lost 5 bases and J lost 1, with 11 bases in between. The CDR3 region has the DNA TGTGCCAGCAGCACCGGGACATGGAACACCGGGGAGCTGTTTTTT. This encodes CASSTGTWNTGELFF.

The chain couples TRBV19 to TRBJ2-7; TRBD2 agrees at 10 bases. CDR3 length: 15 residues. J lost 7 bases, V lost 3 bases, and 9 bases had no gene match. Germline assignment: CDR1 LNHDA and CDR2 SQIVND (reference sequence). The CDR3 sequence: CASSMGLAGEWEQYF. For the CDR3, the DNA is TGTGCCAGTAGTATGGGGCTAGCGGGAGAGTGGGAGCAGTACTTC.

The V and J genes are TRBV5-1 and TRBJ2-7; TRBD1 might be the D (5 bases). Per germline, CDR1 SGHRS and CDR2 YFSETQ. The V end was cut by 3 bases, the J end by 2 bases, with 9 bases between. The CDR3 is 13 amino acids. The CDR3 DNA sequence: TGCGCCAGCAGCTGGGGCTCCCCCTACGAGCAGTACTTC. It codes for CASSWGSPYEQYF.

In DNA, the CDR3 is TGTGCCAGCAGTTTCAGACAGGGGGCGAACTATGGCTACACCTTC. It is translated as CASSFRQGANYGYTF. V usage is TRBV6-6 and J usage is TRBJ1-2, with TRBD1 identical over 10 bases. Germline CDR1 is MNHNY and CDR2 is SVGAGI (reference sequence). The CDR3 length is 15 residues. Trimming took 4 bases from V and 2 from J; bases not matched to a gene: 4.

The chain is built from TRBV25-1 and TRBJ2-7; 8 positions agree with TRBD2. The CDR3 loop spans 14 amino acids. The germline CDR1 and CDR2 sequences are MGHDK and SYGVNS. The trim removed 2 bases at V and 3 bases at J, leaving 3 bases unmatched. The CDR3 DNA reads TGTGCCAGCAGTGAAAGCGGGGGACTCTACGAGCAGTACTTC. It specifies CASSESGGLYEQYF.

The CDR3 DNA follows: TGTGCCAGCAGCTTAGCGGCGGGAGTTAGCACAGATACGCAGTATTTT. Its protein product is CASSLAAGVSTDTQYF. This chain connects TRBV7-6 to TRBJ2-3, with 7 bases lining up with TRBD2. V gave up 0 bases and J gave up 0 bases; unmatched junction bases: 3. This CDR3 spans 16 amino acids. Germline V CDR1 and CDR2: SGHVS, FNYEAQ.

The chain carries TRBV12-3 or TRBV12-4 and TRBJ1-3; no firm D call. The length of the CDR3 is 13 residues. V was clipped by 3 bases and J by 0 bases, with 3 bases between them. The CDR3 is CASSLASGNTIYF. In DNA form, the CDR3 reads TGTGCCAGCAGTTTGGCCTCTGGAAACACCATATATTTT.

V gene TRBV6-2 or TRBV6-3 combines with J gene TRBJ2-7; 9 nucleotides align to TRBD1. Germline lookup yields CDR1 MNHEY and CDR2 SVGEGT. The CDR3 is 14 residues long. After removal of 2 bases from V and 6 bases from J, the junction contained 5 bases not matched to a gene. The CDR3 here is CASSYGQGSAEQYF. The CDR3 nucleotides are TGTGCCAGCAGTTACGGACAGGGGTCGGCCGAGCAGTACTTC.

This clone was detected only once. V and J are TRBV3-1 (or the pseudogene TRBV3-2) and TRBJ1-1; possibly TRBD1 for D (6 bases). The V gene's germline CDR1 is LGHDT and CDR2 YNNKEL (reference sequence). This CDR3 has 15 amino acids. Trimming cost V 4 bases and J 5 bases, with 17 bases left between them. CDR3 amino acids: CASSPWTAKGTEAFF. The CDR3 DNA sequence: TGTGCCAGCAGCCCATGGACAGCCAAAGGGACTGAAGCTTTCTTT.

The chain has TRBV9 and TRBJ2-1, with D possibly being TRBD2 (10 bases). Between the trimmed V and J ends, which lost 3 bases and 4 bases, there was a span of 26 bases. Germline CDR1 and CDR2: SGDLS and YYNGEE. The CDR3 loop spans 19 amino acids. CDR3 bases: TGTGCCAGCAGCGCGACCGGGACAGGGCTGACTAGCGGGTACAATGAGCAGTTCTTC. Translation gives CASSATGTGLTSGYNEQFF.

The rearrangement uses TRBV7-3 and TRBJ2-1; D not certain. CDR1 SGHTA and CDR2 FQGTGA come from the germline V gene. The germline V and J ends were trimmed by 6 bases and 5 bases, with 5 bases remaining between them. The CDR3 spans 11 residues. CDR3 sequence: CASSHHNEQFF. CDR3 DNA sequence: TGTGCCAGCAGTCATCACAATGAGCAGTTCTTC.

The chain has TRBV29-1 and TRBJ1-2; the D gene is possibly TRBD1 (6 bases). This CDR3 spans 12 amino acids. The V gene's germline CDR1 is SQVTM and CDR2 ANQGSEA. Deletions cut 7 bases from V and 2 bases from J, with 11 bases between. The CDR3 sequence: CSASQGNYGYTF. In DNA form, the CDR3 reads TGCAGCGCAAGTCAGGGGAACTATGGCTACACCTTC.